Shown below are 2 T cell receptor beta chains from a single sample sequenced in a study of cytomegalovirus exposure and HLA in healthy donors. Vbeta (60) and Jbeta (13) primers were used in the PCR. Measured with immunoSEQ multiplex PCR; TCRdb has only the in-frame clones, and not every one. This table holds roughly 69,000 clones, 60% to 85% found once. Sequenced: PBMCs. Receptors were obtained from a man between 18 and 35 years old in good health and CMV-seronegative.

This chain uses TRBV5-4 with TRBJ1-2; 7 nucleotides agree with TRBD1. Losses at the gene ends were 1 base for V and 4 bases for J; bases not matched to a gene: 4. Germline CDR1 SGHNT, CDR2 YYREEE (reference sequence). The CDR3 has 14 amino acids. The CDR3 region is CASSLTGQIYGYTF. CDR3 bases: TGTGCCAGCAGCTTGACGGGACAGATCTATGGCTACACCTTC.

This clone was seen once. This chain joins TRBV7-3 and TRBJ2-5; 15 positions match TRBD2. The V gene end was trimmed by 4 bases and the J gene end by 4 bases; junction bases not matched to a gene: 10. Germline lookup yields CDR1 SGHTA and CDR2 FQGTGA. This CDR3 contains 18 residues. CDR3 nucleotide sequence: TGTGCCAGCAGCTCGGGACTAGCGGGGGGCCCCGGTAGAGAGACCCAGTACTTC. It specifies CASSSGLAGGPGRETQYF.